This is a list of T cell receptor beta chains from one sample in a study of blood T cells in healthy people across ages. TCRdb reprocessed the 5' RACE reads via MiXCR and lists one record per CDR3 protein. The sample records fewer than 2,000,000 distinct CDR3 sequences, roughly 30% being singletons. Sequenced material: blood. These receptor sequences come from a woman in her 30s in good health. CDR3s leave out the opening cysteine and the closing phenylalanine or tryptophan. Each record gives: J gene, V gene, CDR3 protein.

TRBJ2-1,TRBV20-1,SAGLGGVYNEQF
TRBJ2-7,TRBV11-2,ASSLDFGQGSYEQY
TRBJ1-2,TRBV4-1,ARSQQFPGPLRNGYT
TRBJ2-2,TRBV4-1,ASSQSPSGRAATGELF
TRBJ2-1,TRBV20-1,SAYVHEQF
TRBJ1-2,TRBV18,ASSPSRDLYGYT
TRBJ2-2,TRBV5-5,ATQSRGGAGGAGELF
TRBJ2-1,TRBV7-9,ASSFGTQTEQF
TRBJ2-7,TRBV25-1,ASTRGREQY
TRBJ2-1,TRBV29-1,SVAPYNEQF
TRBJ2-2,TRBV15,ATSRDLTGELF
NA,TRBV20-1,SARESLGETQY
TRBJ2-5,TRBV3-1,ASSQQGGSGQY
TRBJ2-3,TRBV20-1,SAHQGTAGTQY
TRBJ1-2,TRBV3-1,AWSGLPGQANYGYT
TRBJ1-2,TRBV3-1,ASSQGAGTLNYGYT
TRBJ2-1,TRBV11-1,ASSLVDGQPNEQF